Listed below are T cell receptor beta chains from one sample, sequenced in a study of a mutant IDH1 vaccine in newly diagnosed glioma. Their antigen targets remain unknown. The assay was immunoSEQ multiplex PCR, and TCRdb's table has in-frame clones only and misses some. The table has fewer than 95,000 clones, 75% to 85% seen once; the top ten hold approximately 5%. This sample comprised PBMCs, obtained from a glioma patient whose treatment included an IDH1 peptide vaccine. The receptors were gathered from a man in his forties with glioma. The CDR3 runs from the conserved cysteine through the conserved F or W. The D gene is left open where the match is weak. Not every row has a clone size; where given, it reads once, few, many or a size class.

j_gene,abundance,v_gene,d_gene,CDR3aa,CDR3nt
TRBJ2-1,.,TRBV11-3,.,CASSLGTSTSYNEQFF,TGTGCCAGCAGCTTAGGTACCTCAACTTCCTACAATGAGCAGTTCTTC
TRBJ2-7,.,TRBV28,.,CAISSQTGHTNYYEQYF,TGTGCCATCAGTTCCCAGACAGGACATACCAACTACTACGAGCAGTACTTC
TRBJ2-7,once,TRBV6-1,.,CASSRSSNYEQYF,TGTGCCAGCAGTCGTTCCTCTAACTACGAGCAGTACTTC
TRBJ2-5,.,TRBV5-4,TRBD2,CASSAPTSGRAPETQYF,TGTGCCAGCAGCGCACCTACTAGCGGGAGGGCCCCAGAGACCCAGTACTTC
TRBJ1-5,.,TRBV7-9,.,CASSLSSSNQPQHF,TGTGCCAGCAGCTTAAGTAGTAGCAATCAGCCCCAGCATTTT
TRBJ2-2,few,TRBV5-1,.,CASSLRTETGELFF,TGCGCCAGCAGCTTGCGTACTGAAACCGGGGAGCTGTTTTTT
TRBJ2-1,.,TRBV5-6,.,CASSLAVTRVGNEQFF,TGCGCCAGCAGCTTGGCCGTCACGCGGGTGGGCAATGAGCAGTTCTTC
TRBJ1-1,.,TRBV30,.,CAWSPGGYEAFF,TGTGCCTGGAGTCCGGGGGGGTACGAAGCTTTCTTT
TRBJ2-7,.,TRBV11-3,.,CASSLSQGSYEQYF,TGTGCCAGCAGCTTATCGCAGGGCTCCTACGAGCAGTACTTC
TRBJ2-1,.,TRBV6-1,.,CASSDLSYNEQFF,TGTGCCAGCAGTGACCTTAGCTACAATGAGCAGTTCTTC
TRBJ1-1,.,TRBV10-3,TRBD1,CAISRTGSTEAFF,TGTGCCATCAGTCGGACAGGAAGCACTGAAGCTTTCTTT
TRBJ2-7,.,TRBV7-2,.,CASSVSRAFSYEQYF,TGTGCCAGCAGCGTAAGCCGGGCTTTTTCCTACGAGCAGTACTTC
TRBJ2-7,.,TRBV6-5,.,CASSYGIAYEQYF,TGTGCCAGCAGTTACGGCATAGCCTACGAGCAGTACTTC
TRBJ2-3,few,TRBV7-2,.,CASSLAVTNTDTQYF,TGTGCCAGCAGCTTAGCCGTCACCAACACAGATACGCAGTATTTT
TRBJ1-2,.,TRBV10-1,.,CASSELSSTEDYGYTF,TGCGCCAGCAGTGAGTTATCCTCGACGGAAGACTATGGCTACACCTTC
TRBJ2-3,.,TRBV5-1,.,CASSAPTGTDTQYF,TGCGCCAGCAGCGCTCCGACAGGCACAGATACGCAGTATTTT
TRBJ2-2,many,TRBV7-7,TRBD1,CASSLTGGSNTGELFF,TGTGCTAGCAGCCTTACAGGGGGCTCGAACACCGGGGAGCTGTTTTTT
TRBJ2-1,.,TRBV9,.,CASSGTSSNEQFF,TGTGCCAGCAGCGGTACTAGTTCCAATGAGCAGTTCTTC
TRBJ2-3,.,TRBV30,.,CAWSTAPNTQYF,TGTGCCTGGAGTACTGCGCCCAATACGCAGTATTTT
TRBJ2-7,.,TRBV19,TRBD1,CASRATGTGAEKREQYF,TGTGCCAGTAGGGCGACCGGGACAGGGGCCGAGAAACGCGAGCAGTACTTC
TRBJ2-3,.,TRBV6-6,TRBD2,CASSPRLAGRYTQYF,TGTGCCAGCAGCCCCAGACTAGCGGGAAGGTATACGCAGTATTTT
TRBJ2-7,.,TRBV18,.,CASSPSPTSYEQYF,TGTGCCAGCTCACCTTCACCGACCTCCTACGAGCAGTACTTC
TRBJ1-5,.,TRBV6-5,.,CASSSEEHQPQHF,TGTGCCAGCAGTTCCGAGGAGCATCAGCCCCAGCATTTT
TRBJ2-1,.,TRBV7-2,.,CASSFFPSSYNEQFF,TGTGCCAGCAGCTTTTTTCCAAGCTCCTACAATGAGCAGTTCTTC
TRBJ2-3,.,TRBV7-9,TRBD2,CASSDRPGGWPDTQYF,TGTGCCAGCAGCGACCGTCCGGGAGGGTGGCCAGATACGCAGTATTTT
TRBJ2-5,.,TRBV10-3,TRBD2,CAISEYTGGETQYF,TGTGCCATCAGTGAGTACACGGGGGGAGAGACCCAGTACTTC